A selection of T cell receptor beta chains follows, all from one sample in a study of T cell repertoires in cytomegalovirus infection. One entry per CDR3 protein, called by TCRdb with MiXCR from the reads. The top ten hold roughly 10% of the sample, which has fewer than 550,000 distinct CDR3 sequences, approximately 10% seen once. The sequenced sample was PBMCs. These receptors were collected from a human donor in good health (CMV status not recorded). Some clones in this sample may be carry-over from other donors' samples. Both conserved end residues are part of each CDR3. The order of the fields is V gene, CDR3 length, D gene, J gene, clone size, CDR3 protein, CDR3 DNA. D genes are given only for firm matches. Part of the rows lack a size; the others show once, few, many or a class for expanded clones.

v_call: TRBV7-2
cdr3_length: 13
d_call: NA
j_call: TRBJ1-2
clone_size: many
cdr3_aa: CASSPRGLYGYTF
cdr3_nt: TGTGCCAGCAGCCCGCGGGGCCTCTATGGCTACACCTTC

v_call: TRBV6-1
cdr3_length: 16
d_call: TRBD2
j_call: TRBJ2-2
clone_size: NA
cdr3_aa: CASAGLAGVGTGELFF
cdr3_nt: TGTGCCAGCGCCGGACTAGCGGGAGTGGGAACCGGGGAGCTGTTTTTT

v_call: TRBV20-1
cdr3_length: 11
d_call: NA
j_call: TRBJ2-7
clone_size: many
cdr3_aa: CSARDMLEQYF
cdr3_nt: TGCAGTGCTAGAGATATGCTCGAGCAGTACTTC

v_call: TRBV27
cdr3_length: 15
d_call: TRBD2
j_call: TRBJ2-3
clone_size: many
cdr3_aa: CASRLTSGRPDTQYF
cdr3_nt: TGTGCCAGCAGACTGACTAGCGGGAGGCCGGATACGCAGTATTTT

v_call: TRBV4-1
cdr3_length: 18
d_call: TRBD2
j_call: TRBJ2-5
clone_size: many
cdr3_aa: CASSPKEAGGSRAETQYF
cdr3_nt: TGCGCCAGCAGCCCAAAGGAAGCGGGGGGCTCTCGAGCAGAGACCCAGTACTTC

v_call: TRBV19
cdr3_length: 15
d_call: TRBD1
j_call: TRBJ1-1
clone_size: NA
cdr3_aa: CASRYSDRGTTEAFF
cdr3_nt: TGTGCCAGTAGGTATTCGGACAGGGGGACGACTGAAGCTTTCTTT

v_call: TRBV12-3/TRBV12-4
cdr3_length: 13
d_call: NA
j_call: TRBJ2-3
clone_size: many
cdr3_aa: CASSSRPYHTQYF
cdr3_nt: TGTGCCAGCAGTTCCCGACCCTACCATACGCAGTATTTT

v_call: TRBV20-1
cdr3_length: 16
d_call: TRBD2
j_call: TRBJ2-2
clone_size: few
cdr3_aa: CSAEGLAGAYTGELFF
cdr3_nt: TGCAGTGCTGAGGGACTAGCGGGAGCTTACACCGGGGAGCTGTTTTTT

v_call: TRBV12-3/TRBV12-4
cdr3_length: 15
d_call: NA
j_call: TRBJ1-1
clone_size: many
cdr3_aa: CASSLGGQTGYEAFF
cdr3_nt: TGTGCCAGCAGTTTAGGTGGACAAACGGGGTATGAAGCTTTCTTT

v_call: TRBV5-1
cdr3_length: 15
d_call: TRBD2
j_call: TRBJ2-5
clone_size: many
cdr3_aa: CASTSLSGFQETQYF
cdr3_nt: TGCGCCAGCACCTCCCTTAGCGGGTTCCAAGAGACCCAGTACTTC

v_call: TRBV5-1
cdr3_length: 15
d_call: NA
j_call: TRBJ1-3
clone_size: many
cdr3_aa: CASSLETGAGNTIYF
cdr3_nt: TGCGCCAGCAGCTTGGAGACAGGCGCTGGAAACACCATATATTTT

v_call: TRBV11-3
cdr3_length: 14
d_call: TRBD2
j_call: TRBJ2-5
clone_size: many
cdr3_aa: CASSPGTSVQTQYF
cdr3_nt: TGTGCCAGCAGCCCAGGGACTAGCGTGCAGACCCAGTACTTC

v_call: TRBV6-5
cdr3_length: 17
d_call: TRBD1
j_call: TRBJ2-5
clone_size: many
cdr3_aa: CASSYQPFVTGEETQYF
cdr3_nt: TGTGCCAGCAGTTACCAACCCTTCGTGACAGGGGAGGAGACCCAGTACTTC

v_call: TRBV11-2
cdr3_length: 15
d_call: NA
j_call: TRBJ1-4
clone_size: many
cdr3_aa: CASSPRDRLIEKLFF
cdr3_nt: TGTGCCAGCAGCCCCCGGGACCGATTAATTGAAAAACTGTTTTTT

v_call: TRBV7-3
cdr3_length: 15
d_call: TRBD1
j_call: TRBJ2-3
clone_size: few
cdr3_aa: CASSLSGGIEYTQYF
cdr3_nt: TGTGCCAGCAGCTTATCAGGGGGAATCGAGTATACGCAGTATTTT

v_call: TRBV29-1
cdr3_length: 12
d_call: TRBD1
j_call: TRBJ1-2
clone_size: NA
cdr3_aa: CSVPGQLYGYTF
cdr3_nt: TGCAGCGTTCCGGGACAGCTCTATGGCTACACCTTC

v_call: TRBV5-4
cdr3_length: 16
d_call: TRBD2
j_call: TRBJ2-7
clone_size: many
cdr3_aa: CASSFDSKRGSYEQYF
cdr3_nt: TGTGCCAGCAGCTTTGACAGCAAGCGGGGCTCCTACGAGCAGTACTTC

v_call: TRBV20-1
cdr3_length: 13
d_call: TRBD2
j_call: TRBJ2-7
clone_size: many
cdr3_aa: CSAFGTNQDEQYF
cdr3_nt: TGCAGTGCATTCGGGACTAATCAGGACGAGCAGTACTTC

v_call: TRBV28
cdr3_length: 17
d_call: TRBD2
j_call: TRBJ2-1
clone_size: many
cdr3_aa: CASSYSPASGRMNEQFF
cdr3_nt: TGTGCCAGCAGTTACTCCCCGGCCAGCGGGAGGATGAATGAGCAGTTCTTC

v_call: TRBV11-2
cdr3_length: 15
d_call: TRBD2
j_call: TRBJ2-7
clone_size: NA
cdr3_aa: CASSLPVSGAYEQYF
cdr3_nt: TGTGCCAGCTCCCTCCCGGTTAGCGGGGCCTACGAGCAGTACTTC

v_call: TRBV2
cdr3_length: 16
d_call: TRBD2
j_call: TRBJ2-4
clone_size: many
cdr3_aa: CASSERAGVAKNIQYF
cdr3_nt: TGTGCCAGCAGTGAACGAGCGGGAGTAGCCAAAAACATTCAGTACTTC

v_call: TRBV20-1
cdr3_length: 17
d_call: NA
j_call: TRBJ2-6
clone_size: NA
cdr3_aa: CSARDQVRIPGANVLTF
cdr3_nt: TGCAGTGCTAGAGATCAAGTCCGGATCCCTGGGGCCAACGTCCTGACTTTC

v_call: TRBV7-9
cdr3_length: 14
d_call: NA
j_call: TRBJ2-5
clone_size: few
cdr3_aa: CASSFSAGVETQYF
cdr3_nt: TGTGCCAGCAGCTTCTCAGCGGGTGTAGAGACCCAGTACTTC

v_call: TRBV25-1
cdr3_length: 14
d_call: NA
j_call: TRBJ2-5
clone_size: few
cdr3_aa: CASRGSDSLGTQYF
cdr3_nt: TGTGCCAGCAGGGGCTCGGACAGCCTAGGGACCCAGTACTTC

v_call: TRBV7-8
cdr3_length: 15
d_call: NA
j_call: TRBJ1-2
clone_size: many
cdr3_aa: CASSLVLGTVYGYTF
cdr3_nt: TGTGCCAGCAGCTTAGTCCTCGGGACGGTCTATGGCTACACCTTC

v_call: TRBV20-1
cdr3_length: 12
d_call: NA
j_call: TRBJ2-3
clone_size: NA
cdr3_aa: CSATNPNGGQYF
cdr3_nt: TGCAGTGCTACCAATCCCAACGGGGGGCAGTATTTT

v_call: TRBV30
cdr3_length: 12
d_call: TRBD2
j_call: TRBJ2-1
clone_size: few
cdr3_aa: CAWRLADNEQFF
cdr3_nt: TGTGCCTGGAGACTAGCGGACAATGAGCAGTTCTTC

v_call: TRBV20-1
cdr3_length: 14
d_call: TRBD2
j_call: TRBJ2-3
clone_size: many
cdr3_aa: CSARGLAGGMKQYF
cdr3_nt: TGCAGTGCTAGAGGACTAGCGGGAGGTATGAAGCAGTATTTT

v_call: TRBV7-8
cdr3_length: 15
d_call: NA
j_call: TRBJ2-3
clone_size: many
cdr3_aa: CASSSRGARTDTQYF
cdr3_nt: TGTGCCAGCAGTTCTCGCGGGGCCCGCACAGATACGCAGTATTTT

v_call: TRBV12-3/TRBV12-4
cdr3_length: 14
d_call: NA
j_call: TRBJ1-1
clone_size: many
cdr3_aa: CASRLGEGWTEAFF
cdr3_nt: TGTGCCAGCAGGCTCGGGGAAGGCTGGACTGAAGCTTTCTTT

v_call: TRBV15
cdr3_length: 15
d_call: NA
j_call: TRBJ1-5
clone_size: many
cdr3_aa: CATSGGGQVVGPQHF
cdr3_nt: TGTGCCACCAGTGGCGGGGGGCAGGTGGTTGGGCCCCAGCATTTT

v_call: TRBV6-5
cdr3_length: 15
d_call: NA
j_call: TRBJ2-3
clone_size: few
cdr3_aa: CASSLQHSPPDTQYF
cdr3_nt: TGTGCCAGCAGTTTACAGCATAGCCCCCCTGATACGCAGTATTTT

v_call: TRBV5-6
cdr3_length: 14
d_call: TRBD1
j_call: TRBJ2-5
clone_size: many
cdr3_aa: CASSFGGQEETQYF
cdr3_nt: TGTGCCAGCAGCTTCGGGGGACAGGAGGAGACCCAGTACTTC

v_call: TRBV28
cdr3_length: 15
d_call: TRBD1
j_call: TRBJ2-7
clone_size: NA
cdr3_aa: CASSFWTGFSYEQYF
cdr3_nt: TGTGCCAGCAGTTTCTGGACAGGATTCTCCTACGAGCAGTACTTC

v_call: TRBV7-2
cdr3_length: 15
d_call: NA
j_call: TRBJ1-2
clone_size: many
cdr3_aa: CASTPEATAGYGYTF
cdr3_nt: TGTGCCAGCACCCCAGAAGCTACGGCGGGCTATGGCTACACCTTC

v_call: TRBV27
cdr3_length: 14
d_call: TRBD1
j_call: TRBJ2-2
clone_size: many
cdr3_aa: CASGSDRGPGELFF
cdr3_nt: TGTGCCAGCGGATCGGACAGGGGCCCCGGGGAGCTGTTTTTT

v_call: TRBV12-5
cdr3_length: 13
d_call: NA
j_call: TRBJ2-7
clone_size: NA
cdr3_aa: CASGSPRLGEQYF
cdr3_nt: TGTGCTAGTGGCAGCCCGAGGTTGGGGGAGCAGTACTTC

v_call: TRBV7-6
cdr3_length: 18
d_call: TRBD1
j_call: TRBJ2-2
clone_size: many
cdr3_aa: CASSIRTGGAGNTGELFF
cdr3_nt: TGTGCCAGCAGCATACGGACAGGGGGCGCCGGAAACACCGGGGAGCTGTTTTTT

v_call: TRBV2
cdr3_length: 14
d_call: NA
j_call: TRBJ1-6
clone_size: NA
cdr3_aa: CASSEGQNNSPLHF
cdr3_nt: TGTGCCAGCAGTGAAGGCCAAAATAATTCACCCCTCCACTTT

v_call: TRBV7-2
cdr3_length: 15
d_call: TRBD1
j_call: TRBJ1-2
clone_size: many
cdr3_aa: CASSGGTELPLGYTF
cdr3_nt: TGTGCCAGCAGCGGTGGGACAGAGCTCCCCCTCGGCTACACCTTC

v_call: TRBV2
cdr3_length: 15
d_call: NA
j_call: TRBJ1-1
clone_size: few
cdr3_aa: CASSEDKSAGTEAFF
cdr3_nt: TGTGCCAGCAGTGAAGATAAGTCCGCAGGCACTGAAGCTTTCTTT

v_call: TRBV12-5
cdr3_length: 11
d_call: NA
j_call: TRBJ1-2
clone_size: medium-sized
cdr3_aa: CASGQGYGYTF
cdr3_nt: TGTGCTAGTGGCCAGGGCTATGGCTACACCTTC

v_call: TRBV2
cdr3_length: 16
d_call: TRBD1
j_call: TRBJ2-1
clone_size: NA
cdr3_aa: CASRNLGQGSYNEQFF
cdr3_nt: TGTGCCAGCAGAAACCTGGGACAGGGCTCCTACAATGAGCAGTTCTTC

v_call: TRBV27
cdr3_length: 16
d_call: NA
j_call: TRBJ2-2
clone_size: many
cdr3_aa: CASSIPGFQNTGELFF
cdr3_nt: TGTGCCAGCAGTATCCCAGGGTTCCAGAACACCGGGGAGCTGTTTTTT

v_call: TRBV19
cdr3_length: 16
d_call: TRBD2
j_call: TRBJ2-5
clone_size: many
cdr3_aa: CASSVLAGGSTETQYF
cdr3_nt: TGTGCCAGTAGTGTCCTAGCGGGAGGGTCAACAGAGACCCAGTACTTC

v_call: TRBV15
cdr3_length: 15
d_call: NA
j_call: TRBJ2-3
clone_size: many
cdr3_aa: CATSRVGYGTDTQYF
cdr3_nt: TGTGCCACCAGCAGAGTTGGGTATGGCACAGATACGCAGTATTTT

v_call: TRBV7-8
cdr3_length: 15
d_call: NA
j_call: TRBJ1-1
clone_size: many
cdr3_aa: CASSSPRGGGTEAFF
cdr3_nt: TGTGCCAGCAGCTCGCCCCGGGGAGGAGGCACTGAAGCTTTCTTT

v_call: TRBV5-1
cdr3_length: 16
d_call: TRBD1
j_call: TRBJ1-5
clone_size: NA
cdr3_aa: CASSLAGTGINQPQHF
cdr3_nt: TGCGCCAGCAGCTTGGCGGGGACAGGGATCAATCAGCCCCAGCATTTT

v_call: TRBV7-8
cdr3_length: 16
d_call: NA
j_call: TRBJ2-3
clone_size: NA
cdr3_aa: CASSLGAGTSTDTQYF
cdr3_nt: TGTGCCAGCAGCTTAGGAGCCGGGACAAGCACAGATACGCAGTATTTT

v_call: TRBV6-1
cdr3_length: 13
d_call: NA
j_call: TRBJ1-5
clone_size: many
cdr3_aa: CASSNAGNQPQHF
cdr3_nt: TGTGCCAGCAGTAACGCAGGGAATCAGCCCCAGCATTTT

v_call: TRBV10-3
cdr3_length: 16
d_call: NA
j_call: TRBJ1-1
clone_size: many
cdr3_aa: CAIRKQLGDGGVEAFF
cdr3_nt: TGTGCCATCAGGAAGCAACTTGGGGACGGAGGGGTCGAAGCTTTCTTT

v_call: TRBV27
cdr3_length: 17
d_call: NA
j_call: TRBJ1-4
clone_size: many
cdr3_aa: CASSSLEFSGLPEKLFF
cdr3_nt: TGTGCCAGCAGTTCCTTGGAGTTTAGCGGGCTTCCTGAAAAACTGTTTTTT

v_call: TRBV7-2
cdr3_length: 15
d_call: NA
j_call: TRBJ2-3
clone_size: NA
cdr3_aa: CASSLGIGITDTQYF
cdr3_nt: TGTGCCAGCAGCTTAGGAATCGGGATCACAGATACGCAGTATTTT

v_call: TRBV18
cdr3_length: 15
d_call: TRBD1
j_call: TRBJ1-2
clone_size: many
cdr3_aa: CASSPDGQGPKGYTF
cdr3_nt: TGTGCCAGCTCCCCGGATGGACAGGGACCTAAAGGCTACACCTTC

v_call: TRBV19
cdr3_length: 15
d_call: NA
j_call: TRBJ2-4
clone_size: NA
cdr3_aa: CASSIGAAPAGIQYF
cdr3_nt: TGTGCCAGTAGTATAGGAGCAGCTCCCGCGGGCATTCAGTACTTC

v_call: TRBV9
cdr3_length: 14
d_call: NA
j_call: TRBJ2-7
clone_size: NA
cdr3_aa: CASSVAGVRNEQYF
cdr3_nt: TGTGCCAGCAGCGTAGCGGGAGTTAGGAACGAGCAGTACTTC

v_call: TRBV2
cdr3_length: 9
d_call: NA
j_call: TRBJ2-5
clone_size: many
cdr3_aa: CASGETQYF
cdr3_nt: TGTGCCAGCGGGGAGACCCAGTACTTC

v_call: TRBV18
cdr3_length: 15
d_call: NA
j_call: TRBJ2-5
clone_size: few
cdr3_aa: CASSPLRGREETQYF
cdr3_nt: TGTGCCAGCTCACCTCTTCGAGGCAGGGAAGAGACCCAGTACTTC

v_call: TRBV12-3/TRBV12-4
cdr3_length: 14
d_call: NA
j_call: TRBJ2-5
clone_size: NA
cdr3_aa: CAGSPIRNQETQYF
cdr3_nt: TGTGCCGGCAGCCCGATACGGAATCAAGAGACCCAGTACTTC

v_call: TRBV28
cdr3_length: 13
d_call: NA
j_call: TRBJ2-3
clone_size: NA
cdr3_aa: CASSLWDTSWQYF
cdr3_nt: TGTGCCAGCAGTTTATGGGACACCTCGTGGCAGTATTTT